Listed here are 25 T cell receptor beta chains from one sample, sequenced in a study of long-term antiretroviral therapy in people with HIV. Survey level was the resolution at which the v3.0 immunoSEQ assay ran. The protocol was immunoSEQ multiplex PCR, while the TCRdb copy is restricted to in-frame clones and leaves out a portion. The profile shows around 39,000 clones, around 86% of them singletons. Sequenced material: unsorted PBMCs, taken 1 year after starting antiretroviral therapy. The receptor source for this set is a man between 18 and 35 years old with HIV.

This clone is a singleton in its sample. The genes are TRBV29-1 and TRBJ2-5; 8 bases fit TRBD2. The ends lost 1 base at V and 6 bases at J; junction bases unmatched: 10. The germline V gene encodes CDR1 SQVTM and CDR2 ANQGSEA. This CDR3 spans 15 amino acids. The CDR3 DNA reads as TGCAGCGTTGAAGTCACCGGGGGGGGCTTAAAGACCCAGTACTTC. Translated: CSVEVTGGGLKTQYF.

This rearrangement joins TRBV15 to TRBJ2-2; TRBD2 matches 8 bases. Germline loops: CDR1 LNHNV, CDR2 YYDKDF (reference sequence). With V trimmed by 1 base and J by 4 bases, 5 bases remained unmatched. CDR3 length: 16 amino acids. CDR3 DNA: TGTGCCACCAGCAGAGTAGCTAGCGGGCCCACCGGGGAGCTGTTTTTT. Translating gives CATSRVASGPTGELFF.

V gene TRBV27 combines with J gene TRBJ1-3; 7 positions match TRBD1. CDR1 and CDR2 from the germline V gene are MNHEY and SMNVEV (reference sequence). This CDR3 has 15 residues. Losses at the gene ends were 3 bases for V and 1 base for J; bases not matched to a gene: 3. DNA for the CDR3: TGTGCCAGCAGTTTGGTCAGGGGGTCTGGAAACACCATATATTTT. It codes for CASSLVRGSGNTIYF.

This chain links TRBV18 with TRBJ1-1, with D uncertain. V was pared by 0 bases and J by 1 base, with 9 bases between. The germline V gene encodes CDR1 KGHSH and CDR2 LQKENI. The CDR3 consists of 15 residues. This chain's CDR3 is CASSPPSRTNTEAFF. The CDR3 DNA follows: TGTGCCAGCTCACCACCCTCCAGGACGAACACTGAAGCTTTCTTT.

Only a few counts were recorded for this clone. This chain links TRBV27 with TRBJ2-7; TRBD1 is a possible D gene (5 bases). The CDR3 runs to 14 residues. V lost 2 bases to trimming and J lost 6 bases, with 14 bases between them. Germline values: CDR1 MNHEY, CDR2 SMNVEV (reference sequence). The CDR3 loop reads CASSLNPGFLEQYF. CDR3 nucleotides: TGTGCCAGCAGTTTAAACCCAGGGTTTCTCGAGCAGTACTTC.

V is TRBV9 and J is TRBJ2-3, with 15 bases lining up with TRBD2. This CDR3 is 18 amino acids long. The V gene's germline CDR1 is SGDLS and CDR2 YYNGEE. Trimming at V came to 3 bases and at J to 1 base, leaving 6 bases not matched to a gene. This CDR3 reads CASSAGLAGGPGTDTQYF. The CDR3 DNA is TGTGCCAGCAGCGCCGGACTAGCGGGAGGGCCTGGCACAGATACGCAGTATTTT.

This clone came up a few times. This chain connects TRBV11-3 to TRBJ2-2; D unclear. Germline V gene data show CDR1 as SGHNT and CDR2 as YENEEA. Trimming shortened V by 5 bases and J by 1 base, and 11 bases separated the two germline ends. The CDR3 has 15 amino acids. CDR3 in amino acids: CASSPGPQNTGELFF. CDR3 in DNA: TGTGCCAGCAGCCCCGGACCCCAGAACACCGGGGAGCTGTTTTTT. Together with reference TRBV11-3 and TRBJ2-2, the CDR3 gives the full variable domain: EAGVVQSPRYKIIEKKQPVAFWCNPISGHNTLYWYLQNLGQGPELLIRYENEEAVDDSQLPKDRFSAERLKGVDSTLKIQPAELGDSAVYLCASSPGPQNTGELFFGEGSRLTVL.

The chain couples TRBV18 to TRBJ1-5; the match to TRBD1 covers 8 bases. The CDR3 has 16 amino acids. V shed 5 bases and J 2 bases; nucleotides not matched to a gene: 8. Looked up from germline, CDR1 is KGHSH and CDR2 is LQKENI. The CDR3 DNA is TGTGCCAGCTCATCTGGACAGGGCAGCGGCAATCAGCCCCAGCATTTT. It codes for CASSSGQGSGNQPQHF.

This chain connects TRBV9 to TRBJ1-3, with D possibly TRBD1 on 6 matching bases. The CDR3 length is 16 residues. In germline, CDR1 is SGDLS, CDR2 YYNGEE. The V and J ends lost 0 bases and 3 bases respectively, with 13 bases between them. The CDR3 region has the DNA TGTGCCAGCAGCGTAGCTCCCACAGGGAGTGGAAACACCATATATTTT. Translating it yields CASSVAPTGSGNTIYF.

The chain is built from TRBV15 and TRBJ2-1; the match to TRBD2 covers 8 bases. This CDR3 is built from 16 residues. Germline CDR1 LNHNV, CDR2 YYDKDF (reference sequence). V was clipped by 3 bases and J by 3 bases; unmatched bases: 7. Written as DNA, the CDR3 is TGTGCCACCAGCAGGCCACGCCTAGCGGGCTACAATGAGCAGTTCTTC. It codes for CATSRPRLAGYNEQFF.

This clone was picked up one time. This chain joins TRBV25-1 and TRBJ1-5; D unclear. V was cut by 2 bases and J by 0 bases, with 14 bases left in between. From germline, CDR1 is MGHDK and CDR2 SYGVNS. The CDR3 loop spans 17 amino acids. The CDR3 region has the DNA TGTGCCAGCAGTGAACGCGACGGAAGTTCTAGCAATCAGCCCCAGCATTTT. Translating gives CASSERDGSSSNQPQHF.

The gene calls are TRBV5-6 and TRBJ2-1; 8 bases match TRBD2. The CDR3 runs 16 residues. With V trimmed by 0 bases and J by 3 bases, 5 bases remained unmatched. The germline CDR1 and CDR2 sequences are SGHDT and YYEEEE. The CDR3 loop is CASSLEETSVYNEQFF. Written as DNA, the CDR3 is TGTGCCAGCAGCTTGGAAGAGACTAGCGTCTACAATGAGCAGTTCTTC. Full variable domain (outside the CDR3, taken from reference TRBV5-6 and TRBJ2-1): DAGVTQSPTHLIKTRGQQVTLRCSPKSGHDTVSWYQQALGQGPQFIFQYYEEEERQRGNFPDRFSGHQFPNYSSELNVNALLLGDSALYLCASSLEETSVYNEQFFGPGTRLTVL.

The CDR3 DNA sequence: TGTGCCAGCAGCGTAGAGGGAGCGGGGCCCAACAATGAGCAGTTCTTC. Protein sequence: CASSVEGAGPNNEQFF. The chain uses TRBV9 and TRBJ2-1; 7 nucleotides align to TRBD2. V gave up 0 bases and J gave up 5 bases; unmatched junction bases: 8. The CDR3 sequence is 16 residues long. CDR1 and CDR2 from the germline V gene are SGDLS and YYNGEE.

As concerns this clone: Other nucleotide sequences in the sample specify the same CDR3. The chain carries TRBV11-3 and TRBJ2-7; D not resolved. V dropped 5 bases and J dropped 0 bases, with 11 bases sitting between them. This CDR3 is built from 14 residues. The germline gives CDR1 SGHNT, CDR2 YENEEA. CDR3 sequence reads: CASSPKRGSYEQYF. Written as DNA, the CDR3 is TGTGCCAGCAGCCCTAAGCGCGGCTCCTACGAGCAGTACTTC.

The genes are TRBV9 and TRBJ2-1; D remains unclear. CDR3 size: 15 residues. Trimming left V 2 bases short and J 2 bases short, with 11 bases between. Per the germline V gene, CDR1 is SGDLS and CDR2 is YYNGEE. DNA of the CDR3: TGTGCCAGCAGCGTGGTCAGTGCCACCTACAATGAGCAGTTCTTC. The encoded protein is CASSVVSATYNEQFF.

The CDR3 DNA is TGTGCCAGTGCCGCCGCTTTAGTTGGGTATGAGCAGTTCTTC. Translating it yields CASAAALVGYEQFF. This chain links TRBV19 with TRBJ2-1; D gene unclear. The V gene's germline CDR1 is LNHDA and CDR2 SQIVND (reference sequence). The CDR3 contains 14 residues. V lost 8 bases to trimming and J lost 8 bases, with 19 bases between them.

V and J are TRBV6-5 and TRBJ2-7, with 9 bases that match TRBD2. The germline gives CDR1 MNHEY, CDR2 SVGAGI. Losses at the gene ends were 0 bases for V and 5 bases for J; bases not matched to a gene: 8. The CDR3 is made up of 16 amino acids. The CDR3 protein is CASSYSGGVAGDEQYF. CDR3 nucleotide sequence: TGTGCCAGCAGTTACTCCGGGGGTGTAGCGGGAGACGAGCAGTACTTC.

This chain joins TRBV5-1 and TRBJ2-7; 7 nucleotides line up with TRBD2. The germline CDR1 and CDR2 sequences are SGHRS and YFSETQ. The V and J ends lost 2 bases and 4 bases, in that order; junction bases with no gene match: 9. CDR3 length: 15 residues. The CDR3: CASSFGAGSGYEQYF. CDR3 sequence (DNA): TGCGCCAGCAGCTTCGGAGCGGGAAGTGGTTACGAGCAGTACTTC.

This chain joins TRBV2 and TRBJ1-1; 8 nucleotides align to TRBD1. V was clipped by 6 bases and J by 8 bases; unmatched bases: 14. Germline loops: CDR1 SNHLY, CDR2 FYNNEI. The CDR3 totals 15 residues. CDR3 loop: CASRGPDRAALEAFF. In DNA, the CDR3 is TGTGCCAGCAGGGGGCCGGACAGGGCGGCCCTCGAAGCTTTCTTT. Based on the CDR3 plus reference TRBV2 and TRBJ1-1, the full variable domain is EPEVTQTPSHQVTQMGQEVILRCVPISNHLYFYWYRQILGQKVEFLVSFYNNEISEKSEIFDDQFSVERPDGSNFTLKIRSTKLEDSAMYFCASRGPDRAALEAFFGQGTRLTVV.

V gene TRBV6-5 combines with J gene TRBJ1-1; 9 bases map to TRBD1. J gave up 4 bases and V 5 bases, and 2 bases lay outside the gene matches. This CDR3 contains 13 residues. Per the germline V gene, CDR1 is MNHEY and CDR2 is SVGAGI. The CDR3 spells CASSIQGATEAFF. CDR3 in DNA: TGTGCCAGCAGTATACAGGGGGCCACTGAAGCTTTCTTT.

The chain links TRBV19 to TRBJ2-7; D not certain. Germline V CDR1 and CDR2: LNHDA, SQIVND (reference sequence). V was clipped by 2 bases and J by 1 base, with 6 bases between them. The CDR3 length is 13 residues. CDR3 amino acids: CASSIRLSYEQYF. For the CDR3, the DNA is TGTGCCAGTAGTATACGGCTTTCCTACGAGCAGTACTTC. Full variable domain (rest looked up from reference TRBV19 and TRBJ2-7): DGGITQSPKYLFRKEGQNVTLSCEQNLNHDAMYWYRQDPGQGLRLIYYSQIVNDFQKGDIAEGYSVSREKKESFPLTVTSAQKNPTAFYLCASSIRLSYEQYFGPGTRLTVT.

The chain has TRBV28 and TRBJ1-2; D is undetermined. Germline loops: CDR1 MDHEN, CDR2 SYDVKM. Trimming cost V 2 bases and J 4 bases, with 11 bases left between them. This CDR3 has 14 amino acids. The CDR3 is CASSLKGFFYGYTF. The DNA for the CDR3 is TGTGCCAGCAGTTTAAAGGGTTTTTTCTATGGCTACACCTTC.

This chain joins TRBV7-2 and TRBJ1-2; D is possibly TRBD1 (5 bases). V dropped 3 bases and J dropped 0 bases, with 11 bases sitting between them. The CDR3 contains 15 residues. Germline V gives CDR1 SGHTA, CDR2 FQGNSA. The CDR3 DNA reads TGTGCCAGCAGCTTTCCACGGGGGACTAACTATGGCTACACCTTC. Amino acid sequence: CASSFPRGTNYGYTF. Filled out from reference TRBV7-2 and TRBJ1-2, the complete variable domain reads GAGVSQSPSNKVTEKGKDVELRCDPISGHTALYWYRQSLGQGLEFLIYFQGNSAPDKSGLPSDRFSAERTGGSVSTLTIQRTQQEDSAVYLCASSFPRGTNYGYTFGSGTRLTVV.

This chain links TRBV5-4 with TRBJ2-1; 7 nucleotides agree with TRBD2. Looked up from germline, CDR1 is SGHNT and CDR2 is YYREEE (reference sequence). The CDR3 spans 14 residues. V gave up 4 bases and J gave up 1 base; unmatched junction bases: 2. This CDR3 reads CASSPLASYNEQFF. For the CDR3, the DNA is TGTGCCAGCAGCCCACTAGCGTCCTACAATGAGCAGTTCTTC. The whole variable domain, remainder taken from reference TRBV5-4 and TRBJ2-1, is ETGVTQSPTHLIKTRGQQVTLRCSSQSGHNTVSWYQQALGQGPQFIFQYYREEENGRGNFPPRFSGLQFPNYSSELNVNALELDDSALYLCASSPLASYNEQFFGPGTRLTVL.

J is TRBJ2-7 and V is TRBV9, with D possibly called TRBD1 or TRBD2 (5 bases each). V dropped 3 bases and J dropped 2 bases, with 15 bases sitting between them. Per the germline V gene, CDR1 is SGDLS and CDR2 is YYNGEE. The CDR3 runs to 15 residues. The CDR3 sequence: CASSADGGTPYEQYF. For the CDR3, the DNA is TGTGCCAGCAGCGCCGATGGGGGTACCCCCTACGAGCAGTACTTC.